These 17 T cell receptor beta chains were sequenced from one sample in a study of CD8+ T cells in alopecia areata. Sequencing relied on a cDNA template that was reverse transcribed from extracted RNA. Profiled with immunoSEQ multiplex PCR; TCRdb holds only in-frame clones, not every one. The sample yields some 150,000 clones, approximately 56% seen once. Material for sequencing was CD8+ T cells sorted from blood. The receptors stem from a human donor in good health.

The CDR3 loop is CASSLNSNQPQHF. The CDR3 bases are TGTGCCAGCAGCTTGAATAGCAATCAGCCCCAGCATTTT. This chain joins TRBV7-2 and TRBJ1-5; D uncertain. Trimming removed 3 bases at V and 0 bases at J, with 3 bases between. The CDR3 consists of 13 residues. Germline V gene sequence: CDR1 SGHTA, CDR2 FQGNSA.

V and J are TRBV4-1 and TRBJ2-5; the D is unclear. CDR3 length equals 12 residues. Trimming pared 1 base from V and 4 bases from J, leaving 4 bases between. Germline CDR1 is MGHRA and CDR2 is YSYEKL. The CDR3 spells CASSQVSETQYF. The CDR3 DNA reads TGCGCCAGCAGCCAAGTGTCAGAGACCCAGTACTTC.

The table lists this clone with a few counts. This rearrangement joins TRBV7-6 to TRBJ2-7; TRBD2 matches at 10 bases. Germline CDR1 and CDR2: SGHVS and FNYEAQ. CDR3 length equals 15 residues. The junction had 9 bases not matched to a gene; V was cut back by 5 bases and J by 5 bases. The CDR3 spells CASSPVAGGTHEQYF. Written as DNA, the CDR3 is TGTGCCAGCAGCCCTGTAGCGGGAGGTACCCACGAGCAGTACTTC.

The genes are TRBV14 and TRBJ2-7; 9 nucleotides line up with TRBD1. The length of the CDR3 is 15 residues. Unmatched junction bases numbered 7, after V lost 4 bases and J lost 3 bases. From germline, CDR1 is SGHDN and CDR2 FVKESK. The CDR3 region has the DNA TGTGCCAGCAGCCGGTACAGGGGGCTGCGCTACGAGCAGTACTTC. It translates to CASSRYRGLRYEQYF.

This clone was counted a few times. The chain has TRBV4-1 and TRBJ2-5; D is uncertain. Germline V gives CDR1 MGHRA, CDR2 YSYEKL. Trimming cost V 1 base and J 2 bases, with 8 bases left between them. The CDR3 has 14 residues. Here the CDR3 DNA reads TGCGCCAGCAGCCAAGCTACCGTACAAGAGACCCAGTACTTC. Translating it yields CASSQATVQETQYF.

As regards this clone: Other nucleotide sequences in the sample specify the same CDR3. This CDR3 is CASSLGGYYEQYF. The DNA for the CDR3 is TGTGCCAGCAGCTTGGGGGGCTACTACGAGCAGTACTTC. The genes are TRBV5-6 and TRBJ2-7, with D possibly being TRBD1 (5 bases). CDR1 and CDR2 (germline): SGHDT, YYEEEE. CDR3 length: 13 residues. Trimming cost V 0 bases and J 3 bases, with 7 bases left between them.

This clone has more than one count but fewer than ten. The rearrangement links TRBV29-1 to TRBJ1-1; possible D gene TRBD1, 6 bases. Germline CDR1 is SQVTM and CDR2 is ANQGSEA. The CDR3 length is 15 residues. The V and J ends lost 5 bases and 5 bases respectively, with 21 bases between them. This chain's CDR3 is CSVLGRGDRRTEAFF. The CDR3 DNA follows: TGCAGCGTTCTTGGGCGCGGAGACAGGAGAACTGAAGCTTTCTTT.

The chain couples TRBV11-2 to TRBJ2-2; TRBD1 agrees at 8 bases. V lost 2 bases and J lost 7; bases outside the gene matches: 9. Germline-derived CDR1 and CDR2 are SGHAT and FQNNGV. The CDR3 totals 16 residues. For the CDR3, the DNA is TGTGCCAGCAGCTTATCGTTACAGGGGGATATCGGGGAGCTGTTTTTT. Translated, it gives CASSLSLQGDIGELFF.

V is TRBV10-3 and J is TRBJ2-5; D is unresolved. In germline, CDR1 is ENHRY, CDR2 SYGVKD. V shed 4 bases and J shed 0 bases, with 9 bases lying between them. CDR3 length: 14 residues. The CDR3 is CAISVAIYQETQYF. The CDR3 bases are TGTGCCATCAGTGTGGCCATTTACCAAGAGACCCAGTACTTC.

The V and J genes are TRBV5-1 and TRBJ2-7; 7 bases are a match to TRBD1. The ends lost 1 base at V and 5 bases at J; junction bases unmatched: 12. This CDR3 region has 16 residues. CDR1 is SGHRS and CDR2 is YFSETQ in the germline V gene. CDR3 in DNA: TGCGCCAGCAGCTTGCGGACAGGCTCCCTTCCCCACGAGCAGTACTTC. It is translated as CASSLRTGSLPHEQYF.

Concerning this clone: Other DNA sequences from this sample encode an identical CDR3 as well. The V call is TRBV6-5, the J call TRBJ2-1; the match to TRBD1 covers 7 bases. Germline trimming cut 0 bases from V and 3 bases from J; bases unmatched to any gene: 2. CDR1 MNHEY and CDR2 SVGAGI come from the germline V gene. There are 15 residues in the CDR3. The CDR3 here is CASSYSGGRYNEQFF. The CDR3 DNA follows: TGTGCCAGCAGTTACTCAGGGGGCCGCTACAATGAGCAGTTCTTC.

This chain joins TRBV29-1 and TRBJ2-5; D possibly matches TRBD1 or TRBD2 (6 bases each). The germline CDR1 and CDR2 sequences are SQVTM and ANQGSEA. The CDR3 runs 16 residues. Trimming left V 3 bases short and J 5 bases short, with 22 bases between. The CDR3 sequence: CSVDSPAGRGGETQYF. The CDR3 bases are TGCAGCGTTGATTCTCCCGCGGGACGAGGGGGGGAGACCCAGTACTTC. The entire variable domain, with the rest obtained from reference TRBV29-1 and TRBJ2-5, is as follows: SAVISQKPSRDICQRGTSLTIQCQVDSQVTMMFWYRQQPGQSLTLIATANQGSEATYESGFVIDKFPISRPNLTFSTLTVSNMSPEDSSIYLCSVDSPAGRGGETQYFGPGTRLLVL.

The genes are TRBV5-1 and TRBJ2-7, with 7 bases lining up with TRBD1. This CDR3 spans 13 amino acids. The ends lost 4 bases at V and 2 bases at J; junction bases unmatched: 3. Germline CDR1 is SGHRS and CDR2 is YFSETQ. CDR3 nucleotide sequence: TGCGCCAGCAGCCCCGGGACAGCCTACGAGCAGTACTTC. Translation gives CASSPGTAYEQYF.

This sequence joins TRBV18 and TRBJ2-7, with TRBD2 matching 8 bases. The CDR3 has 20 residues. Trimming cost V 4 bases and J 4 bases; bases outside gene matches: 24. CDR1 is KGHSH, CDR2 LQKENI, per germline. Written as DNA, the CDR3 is TGTGCCAGCTCACGGACCTCTATGAGCGGGAGAACCCCGGGAGCTTACGAGCAGTACTTC. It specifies CASSRTSMSGRTPGAYEQYF.

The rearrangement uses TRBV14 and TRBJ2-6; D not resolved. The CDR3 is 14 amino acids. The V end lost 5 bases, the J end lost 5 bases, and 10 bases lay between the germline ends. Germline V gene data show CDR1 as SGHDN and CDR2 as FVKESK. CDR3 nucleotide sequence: TGTGCCAGCAGCAAGGGTTGGAGGGCCAACGTCCTGACTTTC. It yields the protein CASSKGWRANVLTF.

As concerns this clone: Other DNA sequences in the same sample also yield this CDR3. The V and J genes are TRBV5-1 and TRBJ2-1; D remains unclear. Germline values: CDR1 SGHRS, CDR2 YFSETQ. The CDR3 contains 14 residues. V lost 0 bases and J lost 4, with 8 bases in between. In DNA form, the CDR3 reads TGCGCCAGCAGCTTGGCCGGCCCGTACAATGAGCAGTTCTTC. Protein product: CASSLAGPYNEQFF. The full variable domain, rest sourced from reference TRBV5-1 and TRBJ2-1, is KAGVTQTPRYLIKTRGQQVTLSCSPISGHRSVSWYQQTPGQGLQFLFEYFSETQRNKGNFPGRFSGRQFSNSRSEMNVSTLELGDSALYLCASSLAGPYNEQFFGPGTRLTVL.

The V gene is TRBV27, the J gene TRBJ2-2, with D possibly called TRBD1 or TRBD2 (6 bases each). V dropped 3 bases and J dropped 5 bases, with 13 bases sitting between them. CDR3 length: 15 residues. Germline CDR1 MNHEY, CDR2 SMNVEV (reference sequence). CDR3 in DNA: TGTGCCAGCAGTTTCCGGGGGCTTGGTACCGGGGAGCTGTTTTTT. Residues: CASSFRGLGTGELFF.